The 21 T cell receptor beta chains reported below all come from one sample, sequenced in a study of beta chain features in type 1 diabetes. Whole-study results and caveats: Shortening of TCRB CDR3s, moderate but significant, appeared in all four CD4+ subsets of Type 1 diabetes patients.

All of the isolated RNA was reverse transcribed, so expressed TCRB transcripts were sequenced. Assay used: immunoSEQ multiplex PCR; TCRdb lists only in-frame clones, some missing. The data hold around 310,000 clones, with roughly 14% observed a single time. These receptors' targets are unknown. Sequencing was performed on naive CD4+ T cells from blood. These receptors all stem from a woman in her late teens or twenties with type 1 diabetes.

This clone was picked up a small number of times. V and J are TRBV29-1 and TRBJ2-4, with 7 bases that match TRBD2. This CDR3 has 15 amino acids. V lost 0 bases, J lost 4 bases, and 6 bases stayed unmatched. The germline CDR1 and CDR2 sequences are SQVTM and ANQGSEA. The chain's CDR3 is CSVEDAGGRKNIQYF. The CDR3 nucleotides are TGCAGCGTTGAAGATGCCGGGGGGAGGAAAAACATTCAGTACTTC.

This rearrangement joins TRBV30 to TRBJ2-1; 13 nucleotides agree with TRBD2. There are 18 residues in the CDR3. CDR1 and CDR2 (germline): GTSNPN, SVGIG (reference sequence). Trimming at V came to 3 bases and at J to 5 bases, leaving 13 bases not matched to a gene. This CDR3 reads CAWRQIGTSGIRHNEQFF. In nucleotides, the CDR3 is TGTGCCTGGAGACAGATCGGGACTAGCGGGATTCGCCACAATGAGCAGTTCTTC.

This clone came up many times. The genes are TRBV29-1 and TRBJ2-1, with 8 positions matching TRBD2. The CDR3 covers 13 residues. V trimming: 4 bases; J trimming: 7 bases; junction bases outside the gene matches: 6. CDR1 is SQVTM and CDR2 is ANQGSEA in the germline V gene. CDR3 sequence reads: CSVGLARKNEQFF. As DNA, the CDR3 is TGCAGCGTTGGACTAGCGAGAAAGAATGAGCAGTTCTTC.

This chain's CDR3 is CASSQGPLAGANTGELFF. Here the CDR3 DNA reads TGCGCCAGCAGCCAAGGCCCTCTAGCGGGAGCGAACACCGGGGAGCTGTTTTTT. J is TRBJ2-2 and V is TRBV4-3, with 10 bases fitting TRBD2. J lost 0 bases, V lost 1 base, and 5 bases had no gene match. Germline V CDR1 and CDR2: LGHNA, YSLEER. The CDR3 spans 18 residues.

The V gene is TRBV28, the J gene TRBJ1-2, with TRBD1 as a possible D gene (5 bases). CDR1 is MDHEN and CDR2 is SYDVKM in the germline V gene. V dropped 5 bases and J dropped 0 bases, with 10 bases sitting between them. The CDR3 spans 14 residues. The CDR3 loop reads CASSDSATNYGYTF. Here the CDR3 DNA reads TGTGCCAGCAGTGACAGTGCTACTAACTATGGCTACACCTTC.

J is TRBJ2-2 and V is TRBV5-4; 7 bases map to TRBD2. Germline assignment: CDR1 SGHNT and CDR2 YYREEE (reference sequence). The V gene end was trimmed by 1 base and the J gene end by 5 bases; junction bases not matched to a gene: 8. The CDR3 has 16 amino acids. CDR3 residues: CASSLQRDLGTGELFF. The CDR3 coding sequence is TGTGCCAGCAGCTTGCAGCGGGATTTGGGGACCGGGGAGCTGTTTTTT. Filled out from reference TRBV5-4 and TRBJ2-2, the complete variable domain reads ETGVTQSPTHLIKTRGQQVTLRCSSQSGHNTVSWYQQALGQGPQFIFQYYREEENGRGNFPPRFSGLQFPNYSSELNVNALELDDSALYLCASSLQRDLGTGELFFGEGSRLTVL.

This clone was seen a handful of times. This CDR3 is CASSQGHRYGYTF. The CDR3 DNA reads TGCGCCAGCAGCCAGGGACACCGCTATGGCTACACCTTC. The rearrangement uses TRBV4-1 and TRBJ1-2, with D tentatively TRBD1 (6 bases). The CDR3 runs to 13 residues. V lost 3 bases and J 4 bases, leaving 9 bases between the germline ends. CDR1 and CDR2 (germline): MGHRA, YSYEKL.

The V call is TRBV28, the J call TRBJ2-7, with D tentatively TRBD2 (6 bases). This CDR3 has 14 amino acids. V lost 2 bases and J 0 bases, leaving 8 bases between the germline ends. The germline V gene encodes CDR1 MDHEN and CDR2 SYDVKM. As DNA, the CDR3 is TGTGCCAGCAGTTTAGCGGGGAGCTCCTACGAGCAGTACTTC. Its protein is CASSLAGSSYEQYF.

The rearrangement links TRBV7-9 to TRBJ2-1; D may be TRBD2 (6 bases). From germline, CDR1 is SEHNR and CDR2 FQNEAQ (reference sequence). V gave up 5 bases and J gave up 6 bases, with 26 bases separating them. CDR3 length equals 18 residues. CDR3 DNA: TGTGCCAGCAGCCCCGGCACCTCCGGGAGCGGCCCAAGCAATGAGCAGTTCTTC. Translation: CASSPGTSGSGPSNEQFF. Based on the CDR3 plus reference TRBV7-9 and TRBJ2-1, the full variable domain is DTGVSQNPRHKITKRGQNVTFRCDPISEHNRLYWYRQTLGQGPEFLTYFQNEAQLEKSRLLSDRFSAERPKGSFSTLEIQRTEQGDSAMYLCASSPGTSGSGPSNEQFFGPGTRLTVL.

This clone was picked up a small number of times. As DNA, the CDR3 is TGTGCCTGGAGTGTTAGCCCGAACACCGGGGAGCTGTTTTTT. Protein: CAWSVSPNTGELFF. V usage is TRBV30 and J usage is TRBJ2-2; D unresolved. This CDR3 is 14 amino acids long. Germline V gene lookup returns CDR1 GTSNPN and CDR2 SVGIG (reference sequence). Trimming took off 0 bases at V and 0 bases at J, with 5 bases between the two ends.

This clone has just a few counts. This CDR3 is also generated by other DNA sequences in the sample. V gene TRBV5-1 combines with J gene TRBJ1-5, with a tentative D call TRBD1 (6 bases). The CDR3 is 14 residues long. Germline CDR1 SGHRS, CDR2 YFSETQ. V was cut by 2 bases and J by 3 bases, with 9 bases left in between. CDR3 sequence: CASSLAGANQPQHF. CDR3 DNA sequence: TGCGCCAGCAGCTTAGCAGGGGCCAATCAGCCCCAGCATTTT. Drawing the rest from reference TRBV5-1 and TRBJ1-5, the complete variable domain is KAGVTQTPRYLIKTRGQQVTLSCSPISGHRSVSWYQQTPGQGLQFLFEYFSETQRNKGNFPGRFSGRQFSNSRSEMNVSTLELGDSALYLCASSLAGANQPQHFGDGTRLSIL.

This clone was seen only a few times. The chain joins TRBV23-1 to TRBJ2-1; TRBD1 matches 10 bases. TRBV23-1 is an ORF for which the function is uncertain. J gave up 7 bases and V 2 bases, and 11 bases lay outside the gene matches. The CDR3 consists of 17 residues. The CDR3 coding sequence is TGCGCCAGCAGTCAAGCGGGGACAGGGGAGATTGGGAATGAGCAGTTCTTC. This codes for CASSQAGTGEIGNEQFF.

In this sample, this clone turned up a few times. V gene TRBV20-1 combines with J gene TRBJ1-2, with 7 bases lining up with TRBD1. V trimming: 6 bases; J trimming: 11 bases; junction bases outside the gene matches: 9. Germline CDR1 is DFQATT and CDR2 is SNEGSKA (reference sequence). The CDR3 is made up of 11 amino acids. This CDR3 reads CSALRQGLYTF. CDR3 coding DNA: TGCAGTGCATTAAGACAGGGCCTGTACACCTTC.

The rearrangement joins TRBV6-5 to TRBJ2-1; 11 bases map to TRBD2. Germline V gene data show CDR1 as MNHEY and CDR2 as SVGAGI. J gave up 4 bases and V 4 bases, and 6 bases lay outside the gene matches. This CDR3 is 16 amino acids long. This CDR3 reads CASSSGTSGKYNEQFF. Written as DNA, the CDR3 is TGTGCCAGCAGTTCTGGGACTAGCGGAAAGTACAATGAGCAGTTCTTC.

This clone was counted only a few times. The chain has TRBV5-6 and TRBJ2-7, with TRBD2 matching 8 bases. This CDR3 region has 15 residues. The J segment lost 2 bases and the V segment lost 6 bases, leaving 10 bases of the junction unmatched. Germline assignment: CDR1 SGHDT and CDR2 YYEEEE. The CDR3 region is CASTPSGSPPYEQYV. The CDR3 nucleotides read TGTGCCAGCACCCCGAGCGGGAGCCCCCCCTACGAGCAGTACGTC.

The chain couples TRBV7-2 to TRBJ2-7; a possible D gene is TRBD2 (6 bases). The CDR3 length is 14 residues. Germline V lookup: CDR1 SGHTA, CDR2 FQGNSA. V lost 2 bases and J lost 3, with 11 bases in between. The CDR3 sequence: CASSLPGLGYEQYF. As DNA, the CDR3 is TGTGCCAGCAGCTTACCGGGACTGGGCTACGAGCAGTACTTC. The variable domain in full, completed from reference TRBV7-2 and TRBJ2-7, reads GAGVSQSPSNKVTEKGKDVELRCDPISGHTALYWYRQSLGQGLEFLIYFQGNSAPDKSGLPSDRFSAERTGGSVSTLTIQRTQQEDSAVYLCASSLPGLGYEQYFGPGTRLTVT.

The chain employs TRBV28 and TRBJ2-7, with 12 bases that match TRBD1. Germline V CDR1 and CDR2: MDHEN, SYDVKM. The CDR3 has 19 residues. J was trimmed by 5 bases and V by 4 bases; bases with no gene match: 18. Written as DNA, the CDR3 is TGTGCCAGCAGTTATAAGGGACAGGGGGCGCGGACCTTTGAGCACGAGCAGTACTTC. Amino acid sequence: CASSYKGQGARTFEHEQYF.

This clone was recorded a few times. V and J are TRBV29-1 and TRBJ1-1; D call uncertain. V lost 8 bases, J lost 0 bases, and 10 bases lay in between. Germline V gene data show CDR1 as SQVTM and CDR2 as ANQGSEA. The CDR3 runs to 12 residues. CDR3 protein: CSIEALNTEAFF. The DNA for the CDR3 is TGCAGCATCGAGGCCCTGAACACTGAAGCTTTCTTT.

This sequence joins TRBV11-2 and TRBJ2-1; 9 positions match TRBD2. The CDR3 is made up of 19 amino acids. V was clipped by 4 bases and J by 2 bases; unmatched bases: 15. Germline-derived CDR1 and CDR2 are SGHAT and FQNNGV. CDR3 coding DNA: TGTGCCAGCAGCTCGATCCGGGCCGAAAGCGGGAGGCCCTACAATGAGCAGTTCTTC. This sequence encodes CASSSIRAESGRPYNEQFF.

The chain is built from TRBV30 and TRBJ2-2; D call uncertain. The CDR3 has 12 residues. Germline lookup yields CDR1 GTSNPN and CDR2 SVGIG (reference sequence). The V gene lost 4 bases and the J gene lost 3 bases, with 6 bases spanning the gap. CDR3 nucleotides: TGTGCCTGGACAGGTTACACCGGGGAGCTGTTTTTT. Translation: CAWTGYTGELFF. Looking up the rest from reference TRBV30 and TRBJ2-2 gives the full variable domain: SQTIHQWPATLVQPVGSPLSLECTVEGTSNPNLYWYRQAAGRGLQLLFYSVGIGQISSEVPQNLSASRPQDRQFILSSKKLLLSDSGFYLCAWTGYTGELFFGEGSRLTVL.

The CDR3 coding sequence is TGTGCCAGCAGCTTAGAAATCCGCGGGAGCACATACAATGAGCAGTTCTTC. Protein sequence: CASSLEIRGSTYNEQFF. The chain recombines TRBV7-8 with TRBJ2-1; 7 bases align to TRBD2. Germline V gene data show CDR1 as SGHVS and CDR2 as FQNEAQ. The CDR3 consists of 17 residues. V shed 1 base and J 4 bases; nucleotides not matched to a gene: 10.